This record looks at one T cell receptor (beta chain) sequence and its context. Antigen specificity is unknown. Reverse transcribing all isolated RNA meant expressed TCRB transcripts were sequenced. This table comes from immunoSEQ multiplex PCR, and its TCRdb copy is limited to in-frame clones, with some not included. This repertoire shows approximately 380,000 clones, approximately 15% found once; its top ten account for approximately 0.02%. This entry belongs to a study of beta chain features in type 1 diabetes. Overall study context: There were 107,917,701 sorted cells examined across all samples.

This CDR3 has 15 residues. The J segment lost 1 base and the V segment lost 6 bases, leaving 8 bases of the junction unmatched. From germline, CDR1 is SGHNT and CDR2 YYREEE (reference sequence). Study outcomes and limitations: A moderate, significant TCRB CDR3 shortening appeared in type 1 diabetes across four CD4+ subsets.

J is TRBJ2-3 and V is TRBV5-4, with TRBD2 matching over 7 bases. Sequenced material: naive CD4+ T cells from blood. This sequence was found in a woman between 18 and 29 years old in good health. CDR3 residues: CASNPGGSGTDTQYF. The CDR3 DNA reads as TGTGCCAGCAACCCTGGCGGGAGTGGCACAGATACGCAGTATTTT.